This T cell receptor (beta chain) was identified in a study of blood T cell repertoires in COVID-19. Measured with immunoSEQ multiplex PCR; TCRdb has only the in-frame clones, and not every one. Among hundreds of thousands of clones listed, 80% to 90% were seen once. Participants spanned ages roughly 18 to 95 years and resided in 20 to 30 US areas. Material for sequencing was PBMCs or T cells enriched from blood (not recorded which). The TCR originated in a man in his forties or fifties in a cohort exposed to, infected with or recovered from COVID-19 (not recorded which).

The CDR3 here is CASSPGGQGTGSNQPQHF. DNA of the CDR3: TGTGCCAGCAGCCCAGGGGGACAGGGAACGGGAAGCAATCAGCCCCAGCATTTT. The V call is TRBV11-2, the J call TRBJ1-5, with 9 bases identical to TRBD1. This CDR3 spans 18 amino acids. V was clipped by 5 bases and J by 1 base; unmatched bases: 12. Germline V gives CDR1 SGHAT, CDR2 FQNNGV.